Listed below are T cell receptor beta chains from one sample, sequenced in a study of blood T cell repertoires in COVID-19. Assay: immunoSEQ multiplex PCR; the TCRdb copy retains only in-frame clones and omits some. This table has 350,000 or so clones, about nine tenths appearing once. Sequenced: peripheral blood. The receptor source for this set is a young woman with COVID-19, enrolled during active disease. The CDR3 runs from the conserved cysteine through the conserved F or W. Fields, in order: D gene, clone size, CDR3 length, V gene, J gene, CDR3 DNA, CDR3 protein. The D gene is left open where the match is weak. The size of a clone is reported for some rows only, either as once, few or many, or as a class for expanded clones.

d_call: TRBD1; clone_size: -; cdr3_length: 15; v_call: TRBV6-6; j_call: TRBJ2-7; cdr3_nt: TGTGCCAGCAGCCCAGGACAGGGATCATCCTACGAGCAGTACTTC; cdr3_aa: CASSPGQGSSYEQYF
d_call: -; clone_size: -; cdr3_length: 14; v_call: TRBV5-1; j_call: TRBJ1-1; cdr3_nt: TGCGCCAGCAGCTTGATGGACAGGAACACTGAAGCTTTCTTT; cdr3_aa: CASSLMDRNTEAFF
d_call: TRBD1; clone_size: -; cdr3_length: 16; v_call: TRBV9; j_call: TRBJ1-1; cdr3_nt: TGTGCCAGCAGCCCCCGATCGGGGACAGGGAACACTGAAGCTTTCTTT; cdr3_aa: CASSPRSGTGNTEAFF
d_call: TRBD1; clone_size: -; cdr3_length: 16; v_call: TRBV5-1; j_call: TRBJ2-6; cdr3_nt: TGCGCCAGCAGCTCCGACAGGGGGATTGGGGCCAACGTCCTGACTTTC; cdr3_aa: CASSSDRGIGANVLTF
d_call: -; clone_size: -; cdr3_length: 13; v_call: TRBV6-6; j_call: TRBJ2-3; cdr3_nt: TGTGCCAGCAGTTACTCTCACACAGATACGCAGTATTTT; cdr3_aa: CASSYSHTDTQYF
d_call: -; clone_size: many; cdr3_length: 11; v_call: TRBV30; j_call: TRBJ2-7; cdr3_nt: TGTGCCTGGAGTGGAGGCTACGAGCAGTACTTC; cdr3_aa: CAWSGGYEQYF
d_call: -; clone_size: -; cdr3_length: 15; v_call: TRBV2; j_call: TRBJ2-5; cdr3_nt: TGTGCCAGCAAAGACGAGAGCAGGGCGTTAGGTCCCCAGTACTTC; cdr3_aa: CASKDESRALGPQYF
d_call: -; clone_size: -; cdr3_length: 11; v_call: TRBV24-1; j_call: TRBJ1-2; cdr3_nt: TGTGCCACCAGTGATTCAAATGGCTACACCTTC; cdr3_aa: CATSDSNGYTF
d_call: TRBD2; clone_size: -; cdr3_length: 13; v_call: TRBV3-1/TRBV3-2; j_call: TRBJ2-5; cdr3_nt: TGTGCCAGCAGCCGGAGCGGGGAAGAGACCCAGTACTTC; cdr3_aa: CASSRSGEETQYF
d_call: -; clone_size: -; cdr3_length: 12; v_call: TRBV27; j_call: TRBJ2-3; cdr3_nt: TGTGCCACTAGGTCCCACACAGATACGCAGTATTTT; cdr3_aa: CATRSHTDTQYF
d_call: -; clone_size: few; cdr3_length: 11; v_call: TRBV7-2; j_call: TRBJ1-2; cdr3_nt: TGTGCCAGCAGCGGGGGGGGAGGCTACACCTTC; cdr3_aa: CASSGGGGYTF
d_call: -; clone_size: -; cdr3_length: 16; v_call: TRBV5-5; j_call: TRBJ1-6; cdr3_nt: TGTGCCAGCAGCTTGGCTCTTAAGGGGGTAGATTCACCCCTCCACTTT; cdr3_aa: CASSLALKGVDSPLHF
d_call: TRBD1; clone_size: -; cdr3_length: 14; v_call: TRBV24-1; j_call: TRBJ2-3; cdr3_nt: TGTGCCACCCAGGGGGCAGGGGGGCCAGATACGCAGTATTTT; cdr3_aa: CATQGAGGPDTQYF
d_call: -; clone_size: -; cdr3_length: 13; v_call: TRBV14; j_call: TRBJ1-2; cdr3_nt: TGTGCCAGCAGCCAGGGCCCACCCCGGAGCTACACCTTC; cdr3_aa: CASSQGPPRSYTF
d_call: -; clone_size: once; cdr3_length: 14; v_call: TRBV9; j_call: TRBJ1-1; cdr3_nt: TGTGCCAGCAGCGTAGGGGACACCAACACTGAAGCTTTCTTT; cdr3_aa: CASSVGDTNTEAFF
d_call: -; clone_size: -; cdr3_length: 14; v_call: TRBV19; j_call: TRBJ1-3; cdr3_nt: TGTGCCAGTAGTATGACGGGGGAAGGAAACACCATATATTTT; cdr3_aa: CASSMTGEGNTIYF
d_call: TRBD1; clone_size: -; cdr3_length: 12; v_call: TRBV2; j_call: TRBJ1-1; cdr3_nt: TGTGCCAGCAAAACAGGGGAGACTGAAGCTTTCTTT; cdr3_aa: CASKTGETEAFF
d_call: -; clone_size: -; cdr3_length: 16; v_call: TRBV6-5; j_call: TRBJ2-1; cdr3_nt: TGTGCCAGCAGTTACAGGCAGGGGGGCCCCTACAATGAGCAGTTCTTC; cdr3_aa: CASSYRQGGPYNEQFF
d_call: -; clone_size: few; cdr3_length: 13; v_call: TRBV19; j_call: TRBJ1-6; cdr3_nt: TGTGCCAGTAGTATAGACCAGGATTCACCCCTCCACTTT; cdr3_aa: CASSIDQDSPLHF
d_call: -; clone_size: -; cdr3_length: 16; v_call: TRBV9; j_call: TRBJ2-7; cdr3_nt: TGTGCCAGCAGCGTAGCTGCGAGGGGGTCCTCCTACGAGCAGTACTTC; cdr3_aa: CASSVAARGSSYEQYF
d_call: TRBD2; clone_size: -; cdr3_length: 12; v_call: TRBV29-1; j_call: TRBJ2-1; cdr3_nt: TGCAGCGCGGGACTAGCGAGAAATGAGCAGTTCTTC; cdr3_aa: CSAGLARNEQFF
d_call: TRBD1; clone_size: -; cdr3_length: 17; v_call: TRBV18; j_call: TRBJ2-2; cdr3_nt: TGTGCCAGCTCTACTACGGACAGGGGGCGTATCACCGGGGAGCTGTTTTTT; cdr3_aa: CASSTTDRGRITGELFF
d_call: TRBD1; clone_size: -; cdr3_length: 13; v_call: TRBV6-5; j_call: TRBJ2-1; cdr3_nt: TGTGCCTCCCAGGAGACAGGGTACAATGAGCAGTTCTTC; cdr3_aa: CASQETGYNEQFF
d_call: -; clone_size: -; cdr3_length: 14; v_call: TRBV3-1/TRBV3-2; j_call: TRBJ1-4; cdr3_nt: TGTGCCAGCAGCCAAAAGGGGGGGACTGAAAAACTGTTTTTT; cdr3_aa: CASSQKGGTEKLFF
d_call: -; clone_size: few; cdr3_length: 14; v_call: TRBV7-3; j_call: TRBJ2-5; cdr3_nt: TGTGCCAGCAGCTTAATGGCGGGGGCAGAGACCCAGTACTTC; cdr3_aa: CASSLMAGAETQYF
d_call: -; clone_size: -; cdr3_length: 14; v_call: TRBV10-3; j_call: TRBJ1-2; cdr3_nt: TGTGCCATCAGTGCAGCGGGGGCAGGCTATGGCTACACCTTC; cdr3_aa: CAISAAGAGYGYTF
d_call: TRBD2; clone_size: -; cdr3_length: 17; v_call: TRBV10-3; j_call: TRBJ2-5; cdr3_nt: TGTGCCATCGCCCCGGGGCTAGCGGGCTCTACCCCAGAGACCCAGTACTTC; cdr3_aa: CAIAPGLAGSTPETQYF
d_call: TRBD2; clone_size: -; cdr3_length: 14; v_call: TRBV6-2/TRBV6-3; j_call: TRBJ2-3; cdr3_nt: TGTGCCAGCAGTACAGGGACTAGTTCAGATACGCAGTATTTT; cdr3_aa: CASSTGTSSDTQYF
d_call: -; clone_size: -; cdr3_length: 15; v_call: TRBV6-5; j_call: TRBJ1-5; cdr3_nt: TGTGCCAGCTACAAGGACAGCGTACCGGGTCAGCCCCAGCATTTT; cdr3_aa: CASYKDSVPGQPQHF
d_call: -; clone_size: -; cdr3_length: 16; v_call: TRBV10-3; j_call: TRBJ2-3; cdr3_nt: TGTGCCATCAGTGAGACAGGGAAAAAAGGGGCAGATACGCAGTATTTT; cdr3_aa: CAISETGKKGADTQYF
d_call: -; clone_size: -; cdr3_length: 17; v_call: TRBV4-1; j_call: TRBJ1-3; cdr3_nt: TGCGCCAGCAGCCACGTCGGAGTTAAGGAAGGAGGAAACACCATATATTTT; cdr3_aa: CASSHVGVKEGGNTIYF
d_call: -; clone_size: -; cdr3_length: 13; v_call: TRBV3-1/TRBV3-2; j_call: TRBJ1-2; cdr3_nt: TGTGCCAGCAGCCCACTAACTAACTATGGTTACACCTTC; cdr3_aa: CASSPLTNYGYTF
d_call: TRBD2; clone_size: -; cdr3_length: 15; v_call: TRBV7-2; j_call: TRBJ2-1; cdr3_nt: TGTGCCAGCAGTACCGTAGGGACTAGTCTTAATGAGCAGTTCTTC; cdr3_aa: CASSTVGTSLNEQFF
d_call: TRBD1; clone_size: -; cdr3_length: 15; v_call: TRBV7-9; j_call: TRBJ1-2; cdr3_nt: TGTGCCAGCAGCGACGACAGGGGGCGGAACTATGGCTACACCTTC; cdr3_aa: CASSDDRGRNYGYTF
d_call: TRBD1; clone_size: -; cdr3_length: 14; v_call: TRBV24-1; j_call: TRBJ1-2; cdr3_nt: TGTGCCACCAGTGACCCGGGACAGGGAAGTGGCTACACCTTC; cdr3_aa: CATSDPGQGSGYTF
d_call: TRBD1; clone_size: -; cdr3_length: 14; v_call: TRBV11-3; j_call: TRBJ2-7; cdr3_nt: TGTGCCAGCCGGGGGACAGGGGGCTCTTGGGAGCAGTACTTC; cdr3_aa: CASRGTGGSWEQYF
d_call: TRBD1; clone_size: -; cdr3_length: 15; v_call: TRBV10-3; j_call: TRBJ1-1; cdr3_nt: TGTGCCATCAGTGTACAGGGGTTACGGAACACTGAAGCTTTCTTT; cdr3_aa: CAISVQGLRNTEAFF
d_call: TRBD1; clone_size: -; cdr3_length: 14; v_call: TRBV6-6; j_call: TRBJ1-1; cdr3_nt: TGTGCCAGCAGCACAGGGGGAGAGAACACTGAAGCTTTCTTT; cdr3_aa: CASSTGGENTEAFF
d_call: -; clone_size: -; cdr3_length: 16; v_call: TRBV7-2; j_call: TRBJ1-1; cdr3_nt: TGTGCCAGCAGCTTAGACAGGGCCCTTTCATTCACTGAAGCTTTCTTT; cdr3_aa: CASSLDRALSFTEAFF
d_call: TRBD1; clone_size: -; cdr3_length: 12; v_call: TRBV6-6; j_call: TRBJ1-2; cdr3_nt: TGTGCCAGCAGACGGGACAGATATGGCTACACCTTC; cdr3_aa: CASRRDRYGYTF
d_call: -; clone_size: -; cdr3_length: 14; v_call: TRBV7-3; j_call: TRBJ2-1; cdr3_nt: TGTGCCAGCAGCCCAAAGGGGTCGGACAATGAGCAGTTCTTC; cdr3_aa: CASSPKGSDNEQFF
d_call: -; clone_size: -; cdr3_length: 12; v_call: TRBV11-1; j_call: TRBJ1-1; cdr3_nt: TGTGCCAGCAGCTTCCTAGGCGCTGAAGCTTTCTTT; cdr3_aa: CASSFLGAEAFF
d_call: -; clone_size: -; cdr3_length: 14; v_call: TRBV28; j_call: TRBJ1-5; cdr3_nt: TGTGCCAGCAGTCGGGTCCTTAGCAATCAGCCCCAGCATTTT; cdr3_aa: CASSRVLSNQPQHF
d_call: TRBD1; clone_size: -; cdr3_length: 20; v_call: TRBV2; j_call: TRBJ2-1; cdr3_nt: TGTGCCAGCAGTGTACCCGGGACAGGGATTTTTGCGAGCACCTACAATGAGCAGTTCTTC; cdr3_aa: CASSVPGTGIFASTYNEQFF
d_call: TRBD1; clone_size: -; cdr3_length: 14; v_call: TRBV5-4; j_call: TRBJ1-1; cdr3_nt: TGTGCCAGCAGCTTAACAGGGGTCAACACTGAAGCTTTCTTT; cdr3_aa: CASSLTGVNTEAFF
d_call: -; clone_size: once; cdr3_length: 14; v_call: TRBV6-5; j_call: TRBJ2-5; cdr3_nt: TGTGCCAGCAGTTACTCGTTAGAACAAGAGACCCAGTACTTC; cdr3_aa: CASSYSLEQETQYF
d_call: -; clone_size: once; cdr3_length: 12; v_call: TRBV28; j_call: TRBJ1-1; cdr3_nt: TGTGCCAGCAGTTCATTTAGCACTGAAGCTTTCTTT; cdr3_aa: CASSSFSTEAFF
d_call: -; clone_size: -; cdr3_length: 15; v_call: TRBV18; j_call: TRBJ1-1; cdr3_nt: TGTGCCAGCTCACCCCAGGAGGGAGCGAACACTGAAGCTTTCTTT; cdr3_aa: CASSPQEGANTEAFF
d_call: TRBD1; clone_size: -; cdr3_length: 14; v_call: TRBV5-4; j_call: TRBJ1-2; cdr3_nt: TGTGCCAGCAGCAAAGGACAGGGGGCAGGTGGCTACACCTTC; cdr3_aa: CASSKGQGAGGYTF
d_call: TRBD1; clone_size: few; cdr3_length: 15; v_call: TRBV6-1; j_call: TRBJ1-2; cdr3_nt: TGTGCCAGCAGTGAAGGGCCTGGGACAGCTTATGGCTACACCTTC; cdr3_aa: CASSEGPGTAYGYTF
d_call: -; clone_size: -; cdr3_length: 15; v_call: TRBV9; j_call: TRBJ2-3; cdr3_nt: TGTGCCAGCAGCGTAGTGTCCGGGGGATCAGATACGCAGTATTTT; cdr3_aa: CASSVVSGGSDTQYF
d_call: -; clone_size: -; cdr3_length: 17; v_call: TRBV2; j_call: TRBJ2-3; cdr3_nt: TGTGCCAGCCGGACGGAAGGGACTCCAAAGTACATGGATACGCAGTATTTT; cdr3_aa: CASRTEGTPKYMDTQYF
d_call: TRBD1; clone_size: -; cdr3_length: 13; v_call: TRBV2; j_call: TRBJ2-5; cdr3_nt: TGTGCCAGCAGTCGGGACAGTCAAGAGACCCAGTACTTC; cdr3_aa: CASSRDSQETQYF
d_call: TRBD1; clone_size: -; cdr3_length: 12; v_call: TRBV27; j_call: TRBJ1-2; cdr3_nt: TGTGCCAGCAGCCGGACAGGATCCGGCTACACCTTC; cdr3_aa: CASSRTGSGYTF
d_call: -; clone_size: -; cdr3_length: 15; v_call: TRBV4-2; j_call: TRBJ2-1; cdr3_nt: TGTGCCAGCACACCGGATGGACTAACCTACAATGAGCAGTTCTTC; cdr3_aa: CASTPDGLTYNEQFF
d_call: -; clone_size: -; cdr3_length: 14; v_call: TRBV19; j_call: TRBJ1-1; cdr3_nt: TGTGCCAGTACCGAGGGGGTTGGTAACACTGAAGCTTTCTTT; cdr3_aa: CASTEGVGNTEAFF
d_call: -; clone_size: -; cdr3_length: 14; v_call: TRBV10-2; j_call: TRBJ1-3; cdr3_nt: TGCGCCAGCAGTCCAAGGAGCTCTGGAAACACCATATATTTT; cdr3_aa: CASSPRSSGNTIYF
d_call: TRBD1; clone_size: -; cdr3_length: 15; v_call: TRBV19; j_call: TRBJ1-6; cdr3_nt: TGTGCCAGTCGACCGGGACAGACTAATAATTCACCCCTCCACTTT; cdr3_aa: CASRPGQTNNSPLHF
d_call: -; clone_size: -; cdr3_length: 16; v_call: TRBV5-8; j_call: TRBJ2-3; cdr3_nt: TGTGCCAGCAGCTACAACCCGGGAACTCCCACAGATACGCAGTATTTT; cdr3_aa: CASSYNPGTPTDTQYF
d_call: -; clone_size: -; cdr3_length: 14; v_call: TRBV5-5; j_call: TRBJ1-1; cdr3_nt: TGTGCCAGCAGTTCGACCGGGGGGACCCCTGAAGCTTTCTTT; cdr3_aa: CASSSTGGTPEAFF